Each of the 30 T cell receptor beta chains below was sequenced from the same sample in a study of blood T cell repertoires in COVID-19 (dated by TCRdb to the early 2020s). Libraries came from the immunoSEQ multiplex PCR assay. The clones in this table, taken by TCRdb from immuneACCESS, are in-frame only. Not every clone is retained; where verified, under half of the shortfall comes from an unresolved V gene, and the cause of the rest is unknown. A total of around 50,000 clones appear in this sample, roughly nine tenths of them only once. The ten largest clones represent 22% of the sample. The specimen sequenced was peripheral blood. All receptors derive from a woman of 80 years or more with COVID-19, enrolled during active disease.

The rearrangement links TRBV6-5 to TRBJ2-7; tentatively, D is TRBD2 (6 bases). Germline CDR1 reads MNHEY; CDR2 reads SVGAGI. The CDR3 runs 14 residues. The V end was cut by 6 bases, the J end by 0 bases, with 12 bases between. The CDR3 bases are TGTGCCAGCAGGGAGGAGGGGAGCTCCTACGAGCAGTACTTC. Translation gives CASREEGSSYEQYF.

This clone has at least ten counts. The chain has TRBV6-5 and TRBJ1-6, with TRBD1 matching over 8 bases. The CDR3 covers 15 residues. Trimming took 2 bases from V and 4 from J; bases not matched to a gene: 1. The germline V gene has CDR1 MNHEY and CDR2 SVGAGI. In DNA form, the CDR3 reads TGTGCCAGCAGTTACGGGGACAGGTATAATTCACCCCTCCACTTT. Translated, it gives CASSYGDRYNSPLHF.

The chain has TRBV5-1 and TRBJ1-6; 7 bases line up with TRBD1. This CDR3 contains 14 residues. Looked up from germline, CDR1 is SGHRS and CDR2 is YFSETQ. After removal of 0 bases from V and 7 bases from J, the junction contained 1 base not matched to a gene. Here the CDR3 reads CASSLGTGNSPLHF. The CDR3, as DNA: TGCGCCAGCAGCTTGGGGACAGGAAATTCACCCCTCCACTTT. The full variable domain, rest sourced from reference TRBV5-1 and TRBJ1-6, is KAGVTQTPRYLIKTRGQQVTLSCSPISGHRSVSWYQQTPGQGLQFLFEYFSETQRNKGNFPGRFSGRQFSNSRSEMNVSTLELGDSALYLCASSLGTGNSPLHFGNGTRLTVT.

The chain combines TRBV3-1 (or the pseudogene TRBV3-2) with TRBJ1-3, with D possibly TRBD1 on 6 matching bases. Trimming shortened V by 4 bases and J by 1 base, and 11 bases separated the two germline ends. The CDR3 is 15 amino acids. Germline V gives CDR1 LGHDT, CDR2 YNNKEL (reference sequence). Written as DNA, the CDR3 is TGTGCCAGCAGCCTCGGGACAAATTCTGGAAACACCATATATTTT. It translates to CASSLGTNSGNTIYF.

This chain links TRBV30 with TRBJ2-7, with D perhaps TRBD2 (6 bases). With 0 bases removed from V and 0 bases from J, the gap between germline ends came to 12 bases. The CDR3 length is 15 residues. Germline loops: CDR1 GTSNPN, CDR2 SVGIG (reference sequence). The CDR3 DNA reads TGTGCCTGGAGTGTATTGGCAGCGGGCTCCTACGAGCAGTACTTC. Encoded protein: CAWSVLAAGSYEQYF. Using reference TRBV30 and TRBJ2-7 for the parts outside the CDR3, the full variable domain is SQTIHQWPATLVQPVGSPLSLECTVEGTSNPNLYWYRQAAGRGLQLLFYSVGIGQISSEVPQNLSASRPQDRQFILSSKKLLLSDSGFYLCAWSVLAAGSYEQYFGPGTRLTVT.

The CDR3 spells CASSVGRGTPYEQYF. As DNA, the CDR3 is TGTGCCAGCAGTGTAGGAAGGGGGACCCCCTACGAGCAGTACTTC. The rearrangement joins TRBV2 to TRBJ2-7, with D perhaps matching TRBD1 (6 bases). Germline assignment: CDR1 SNHLY and CDR2 FYNNEI. The CDR3 runs to 15 residues. The V end lost 4 bases, the J end lost 2 bases, and 15 bases lay between the germline ends.

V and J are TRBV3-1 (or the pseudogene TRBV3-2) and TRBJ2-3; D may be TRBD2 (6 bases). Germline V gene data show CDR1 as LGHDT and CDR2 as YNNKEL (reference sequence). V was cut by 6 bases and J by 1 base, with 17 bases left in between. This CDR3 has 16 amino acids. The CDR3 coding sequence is TGTGCCAGCAGTCACTACCTTAGCGGTCGCACAGATACGCAGTATTTT. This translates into CASSHYLSGRTDTQYF.

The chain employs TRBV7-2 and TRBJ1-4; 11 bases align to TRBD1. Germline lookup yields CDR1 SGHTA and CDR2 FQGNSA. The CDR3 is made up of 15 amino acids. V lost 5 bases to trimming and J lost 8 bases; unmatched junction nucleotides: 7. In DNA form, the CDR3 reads TGTGCCAGCAGCCTCGGACAGGGGGCTTTCGAAAAACTGTTTTTT. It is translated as CASSLGQGAFEKLFF.

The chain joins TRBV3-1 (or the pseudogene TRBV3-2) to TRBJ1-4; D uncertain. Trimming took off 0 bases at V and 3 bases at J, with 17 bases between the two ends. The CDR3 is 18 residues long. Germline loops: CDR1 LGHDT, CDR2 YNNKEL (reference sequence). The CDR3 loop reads CASSQEGGLANSNEKLFF. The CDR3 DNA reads TGTGCCAGCAGCCAAGAGGGAGGGTTGGCAAACTCTAATGAAAAACTGTTTTTT.

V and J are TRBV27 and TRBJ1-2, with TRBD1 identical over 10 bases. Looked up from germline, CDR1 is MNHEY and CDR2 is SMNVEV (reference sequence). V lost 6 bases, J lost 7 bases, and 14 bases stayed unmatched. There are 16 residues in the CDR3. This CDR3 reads CASSDRTGTGVSGYTF. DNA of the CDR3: TGTGCCAGCAGCGACCGGACAGGGACAGGGGTTTCTGGCTACACCTTC.

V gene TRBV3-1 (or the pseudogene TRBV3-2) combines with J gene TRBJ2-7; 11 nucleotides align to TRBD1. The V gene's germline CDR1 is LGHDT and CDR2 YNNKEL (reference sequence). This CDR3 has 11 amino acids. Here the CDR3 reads CASSLTGTGGV. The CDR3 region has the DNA TGTGCCAGCAGCCTGACCGGGACAGGGGGCGTC.

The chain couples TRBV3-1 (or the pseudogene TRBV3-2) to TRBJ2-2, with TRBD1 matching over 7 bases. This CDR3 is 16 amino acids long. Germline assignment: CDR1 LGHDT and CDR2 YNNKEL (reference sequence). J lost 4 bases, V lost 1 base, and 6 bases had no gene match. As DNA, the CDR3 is TGTGCCAGCAGCCAAGGGAAGGGGGCCAGCACCGGGGAGCTGTTTTTT. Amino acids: CASSQGKGASTGELFF.

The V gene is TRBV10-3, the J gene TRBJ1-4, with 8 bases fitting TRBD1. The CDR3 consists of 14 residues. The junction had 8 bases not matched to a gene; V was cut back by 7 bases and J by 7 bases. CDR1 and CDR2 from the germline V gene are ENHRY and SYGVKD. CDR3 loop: CAIKGTGTGEKLFF. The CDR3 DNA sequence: TGTGCCATCAAAGGGACAGGAACGGGTGAAAAACTGTTTTTT.

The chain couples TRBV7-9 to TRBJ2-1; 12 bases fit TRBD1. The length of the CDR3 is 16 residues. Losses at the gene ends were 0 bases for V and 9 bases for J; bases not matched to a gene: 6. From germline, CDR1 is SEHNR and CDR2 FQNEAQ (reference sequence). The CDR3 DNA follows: TGTGCCAGCAGCTTAGCGCTGGGACAGGGGGCGAGTGAGCAGTTCTTC. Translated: CASSLALGQGASEQFF.

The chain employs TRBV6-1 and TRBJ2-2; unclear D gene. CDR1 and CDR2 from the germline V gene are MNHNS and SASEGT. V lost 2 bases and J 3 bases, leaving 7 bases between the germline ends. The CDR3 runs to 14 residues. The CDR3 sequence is CASSELQHTGELFF. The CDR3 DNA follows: TGTGCCAGCAGTGAACTACAGCACACCGGGGAGCTGTTTTTT.

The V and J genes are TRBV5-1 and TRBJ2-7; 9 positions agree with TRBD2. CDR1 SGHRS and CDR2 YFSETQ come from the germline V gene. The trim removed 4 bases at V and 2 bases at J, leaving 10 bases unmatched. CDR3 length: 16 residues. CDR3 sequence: CASSPLGGGGAYEQYF. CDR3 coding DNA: TGCGCCAGCAGCCCCCTGGGGGGCGGGGGGGCCTACGAGCAGTACTTC.

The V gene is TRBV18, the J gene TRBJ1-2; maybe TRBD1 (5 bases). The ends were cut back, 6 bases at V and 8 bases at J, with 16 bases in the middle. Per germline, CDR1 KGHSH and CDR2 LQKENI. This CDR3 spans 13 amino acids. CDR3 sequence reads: CASSQDRGGGYTF. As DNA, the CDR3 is TGTGCCAGCTCTCAAGACAGAGGTGGCGGCTACACCTTC.

CDR3 amino acids: CASSSWEENTEAFF. The CDR3 region has the DNA TGTGCCAGCAGCTCATGGGAGGAGAACACTGAAGCTTTCTTT. The V call is TRBV11-1, the J call TRBJ1-1; D gene unclear. The germline CDR1 and CDR2 sequences are SGHAT and FQDESV (reference sequence). The CDR3 length is 14 residues. The V gene lost 4 bases and the J gene lost 1 base, with 10 bases spanning the gap.

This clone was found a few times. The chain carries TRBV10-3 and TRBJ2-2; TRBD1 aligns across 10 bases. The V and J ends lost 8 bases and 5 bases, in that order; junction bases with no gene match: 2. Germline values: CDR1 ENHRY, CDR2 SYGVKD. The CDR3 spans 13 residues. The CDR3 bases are TGTGCCATCGGGGACAGGGGAACCGGGGAGCTGTTTTTT. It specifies CAIGDRGTGELFF.

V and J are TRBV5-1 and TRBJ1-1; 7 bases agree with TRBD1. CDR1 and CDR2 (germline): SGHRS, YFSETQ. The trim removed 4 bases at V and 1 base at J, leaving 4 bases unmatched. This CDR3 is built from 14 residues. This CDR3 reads CASSLDRANTEAFF. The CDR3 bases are TGCGCCAGCAGCCTAGACAGGGCGAACACTGAAGCTTTCTTT.

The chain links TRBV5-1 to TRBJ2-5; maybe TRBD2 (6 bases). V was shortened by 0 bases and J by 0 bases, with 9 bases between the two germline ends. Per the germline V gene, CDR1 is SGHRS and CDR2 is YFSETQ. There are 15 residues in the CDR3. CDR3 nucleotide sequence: TGCGCCAGCAGCTTGGCTGGGGGGTACCAAGAGACCCAGTACTTC. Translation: CASSLAGGYQETQYF.

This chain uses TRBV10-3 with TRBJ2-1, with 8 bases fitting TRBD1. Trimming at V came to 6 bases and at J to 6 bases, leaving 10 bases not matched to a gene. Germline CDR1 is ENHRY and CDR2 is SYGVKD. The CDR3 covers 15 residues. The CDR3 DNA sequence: TGTGCCATCAGCATTACCGGGACAGGTCGCAATGAGCAGTTCTTC. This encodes CAISITGTGRNEQFF.

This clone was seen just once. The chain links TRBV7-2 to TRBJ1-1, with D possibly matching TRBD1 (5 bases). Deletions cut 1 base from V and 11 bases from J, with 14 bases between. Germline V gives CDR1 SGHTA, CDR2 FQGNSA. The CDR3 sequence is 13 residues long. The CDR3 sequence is CASSLGLGGTAFF. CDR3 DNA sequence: TGTGCCAGCAGCTTAGGATTGGGGGGAACGGCTTTCTTT. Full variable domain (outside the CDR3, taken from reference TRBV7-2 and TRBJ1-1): GAGVSQSPSNKVTEKGKDVELRCDPISGHTALYWYRQSLGQGLEFLIYFQGNSAPDKSGLPSDRFSAERTGGSVSTLTIQRTQQEDSAVYLCASSLGLGGTAFFGQGTRLTVV.

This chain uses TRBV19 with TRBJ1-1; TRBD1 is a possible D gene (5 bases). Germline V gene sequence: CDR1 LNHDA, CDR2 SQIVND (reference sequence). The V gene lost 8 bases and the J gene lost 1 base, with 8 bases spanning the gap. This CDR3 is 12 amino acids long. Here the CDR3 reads CASFRGNTEAFF. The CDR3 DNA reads TGTGCCAGTTTTAGGGGGAACACTGAAGCTTTCTTT.

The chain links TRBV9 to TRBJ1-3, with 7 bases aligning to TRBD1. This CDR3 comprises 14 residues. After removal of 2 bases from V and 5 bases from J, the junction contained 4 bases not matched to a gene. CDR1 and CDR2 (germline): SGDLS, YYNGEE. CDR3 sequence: CASSVRDSRNTIYF. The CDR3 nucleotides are TGTGCCAGCAGCGTTCGGGACAGTAGAAACACCATATATTTT.

CDR3 region: CASSSEGNTIYF. The CDR3 bases are TGTGCCAGCAGTTCGGAGGGAAACACCATATATTTT. The J gene is TRBJ1-3, the V gene TRBV12-3 or TRBV12-4, with D unresolved. CDR3 length: 12 amino acids. Trimming left V 4 bases short and J 4 bases short, with 5 bases between.

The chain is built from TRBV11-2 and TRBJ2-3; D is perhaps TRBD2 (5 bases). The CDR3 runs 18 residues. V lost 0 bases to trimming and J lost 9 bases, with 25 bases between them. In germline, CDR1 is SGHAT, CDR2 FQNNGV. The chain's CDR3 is CASSLDEIAKNHPHTQYF. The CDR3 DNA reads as TGTGCCAGCAGCTTAGATGAGATAGCGAAGAATCACCCCCACACGCAGTATTTT.

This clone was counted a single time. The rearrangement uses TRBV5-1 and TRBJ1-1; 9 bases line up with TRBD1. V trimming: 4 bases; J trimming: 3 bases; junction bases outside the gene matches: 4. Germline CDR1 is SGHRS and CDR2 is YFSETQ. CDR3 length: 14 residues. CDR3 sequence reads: CASSTDRGYTEAFF. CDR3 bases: TGCGCCAGCAGCACTGACAGGGGGTACACTGAAGCTTTCTTT.

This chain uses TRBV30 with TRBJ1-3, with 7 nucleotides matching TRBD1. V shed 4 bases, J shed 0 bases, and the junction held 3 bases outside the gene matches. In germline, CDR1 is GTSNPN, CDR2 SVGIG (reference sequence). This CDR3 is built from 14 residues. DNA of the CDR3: TGTGCCTGGACCGGACAGGACTCTGGAAACACCATATATTTT. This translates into CAWTGQDSGNTIYF.

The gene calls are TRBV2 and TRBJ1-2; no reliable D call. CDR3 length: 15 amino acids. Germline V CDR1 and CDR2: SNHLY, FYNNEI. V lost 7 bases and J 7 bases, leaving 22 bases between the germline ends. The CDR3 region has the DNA TGTGCCAGCACCCCGCGGCAGAATCTTCTCAGTGGCTACACCTTC. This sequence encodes CASTPRQNLLSGYTF.